The subject of this entry is one T cell receptor (beta chain). What it recognizes is unknown. This entry comes from a study of CD4 T cells in relation to SARS-CoV-2 and coronaviruses. Study at large: PBMCs were cultured with antigen for roughly 9 days before TCR beta sequencing. The HLA restriction of the shared crossreactive spike epitopes was mapped.

Unexposed donor CD4+ T cells date from about 2011-2018, before the COVID-19 pandemic. Isolation of CD4+ T cells took place after approximately 10 days in culture. TCRdb keeps only in-frame clones here, not all; method: immunoSEQ multiplex PCR. Altogether more than 25,000 clones are present, about three quarters being singletons, with the ten largest covering over 12%. The receptor comes from a human donor in good health. The specimen sequenced was CD4+ T cells from PBMCs, cultured in vitro.

As DNA, the CDR3 is TGTGCCAGCAGGGGGGACAGGGTGGATCAGCCCCAGCATTTT. Amino acid sequence: CASRGDRVDQPQHF. The V and J genes are TRBV2 and TRBJ1-5, with TRBD1 matching 9 bases. The V gene end was trimmed by 6 bases and the J gene end by 5 bases; junction bases not matched to a gene: 5. Germline-derived CDR1 and CDR2 are SNHLY and FYNNEI. The CDR3 totals 14 residues.